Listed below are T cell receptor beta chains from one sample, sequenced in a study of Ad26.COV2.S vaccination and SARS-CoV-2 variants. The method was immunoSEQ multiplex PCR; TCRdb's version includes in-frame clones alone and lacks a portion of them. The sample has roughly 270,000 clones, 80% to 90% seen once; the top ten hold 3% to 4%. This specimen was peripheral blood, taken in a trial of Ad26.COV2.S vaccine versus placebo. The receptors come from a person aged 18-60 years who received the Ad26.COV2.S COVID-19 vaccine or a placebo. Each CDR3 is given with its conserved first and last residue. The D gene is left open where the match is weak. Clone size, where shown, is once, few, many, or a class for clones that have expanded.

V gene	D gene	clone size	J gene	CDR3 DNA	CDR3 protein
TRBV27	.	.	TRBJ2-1	TGTGCCAGCAGTTTATATGAACCGGGACAATGGGGTTACAATGAGCAGTTCTTC	CASSLYEPGQWGYNEQFF
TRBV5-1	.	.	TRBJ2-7	TGCGCCAGCTCGTTCGAAGGCGAGCAGTACTTC	CASSFEGEQYF
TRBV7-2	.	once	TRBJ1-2	TGTGCCAGCAGCTCGGTTGGGCAGGGTGGCTACACCTTC	CASSSVGQGGYTF
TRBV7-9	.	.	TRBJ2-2	TGTGCCAGCAGCTTATATACTATCTCGAACACCGGGGAGCTGTTTTTT	CASSLYTISNTGELFF
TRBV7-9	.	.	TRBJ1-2	TGTGCCAGCAGCTGGAGTGGGGCTGCTGGCTACACCTTC	CASSWSGAAGYTF
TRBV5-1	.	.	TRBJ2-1	TGCGCCAGCAGCTTGGATGGCGGGTCCTACAATGAGCAGTTCTTC	CASSLDGGSYNEQFF
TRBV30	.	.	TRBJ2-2	TGTGCCTGGAGTTCAATGGTGGCACGAACCGGGGAGCTGTTTTTT	CAWSSMVARTGELFF
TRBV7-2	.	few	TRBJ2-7	TGTGCCAGCAGCTTGCCAACCAAGGGTGGCTACGAGCAGTACTTC	CASSLPTKGGYEQYF
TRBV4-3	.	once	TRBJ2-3	TGCGCCAGCAGCCAATTGGGGGCCTTGGGCACAGATACGCAGTATTTT	CASSQLGALGTDTQYF
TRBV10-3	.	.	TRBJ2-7	TGTGCCGCAAGGGGGGCCTACGAGCAGTACTTC	CAARGAYEQYF
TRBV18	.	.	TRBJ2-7	TGTGCCAGCTCACCACCTGGGACCACCGCAAATTACGAGCAGTACTTC	CASSPPGTTANYEQYF
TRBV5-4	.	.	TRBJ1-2	TGTGCCAGCAGCCGAAACAACAGGGACCATGGCTACACCTTC	CASSRNNRDHGYTF
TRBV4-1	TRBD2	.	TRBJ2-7	TGCGCCAGCAGCCTCAGCGGGAGGCTAACCTACGAGCAGTACTTC	CASSLSGRLTYEQYF
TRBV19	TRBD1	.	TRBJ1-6	TGTGCCAGTAGTATAGCGACAGGGAATAATTCACCCCTCCACTTT	CASSIATGNNSPLHF
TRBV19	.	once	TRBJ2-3	TGTGCCACTAGCCCCATACTGCCCCCGGAACAGTATTTT	CATSPILPPEQYF